Listed below are T cell receptor beta chains from one sample, sequenced in a study of blood T cell repertoires in COVID-19. Sequenced by immunoSEQ multiplex PCR; TCRdb stores in-frame clones only, minus some. The repertoire holds a few hundred thousand clones, with approximately 86% as singletons. The specimen was peripheral blood. The receptors were sampled from a man under 40 with active or convalescent COVID-19. CDR3s include the opening cysteine and the closing phenylalanine or tryptophan. A D gene is named only where the DNA matches it firmly. Expanded clones are given a class, and other clones once, few, many or no size at all.

TRBV18,-,-,TRBJ1-3,CASSPVSQGSGNTIYF,TGTGCCAGCTCACCAGTATCCCAGGGCTCTGGAAACACCATATATTTT
TRBV4-1,-,-,TRBJ2-6,CASSQERTSGANVLTF,TGCGCCAGCAGCCAAGAACGGACATCTGGGGCCAACGTCCTGACTTTC
TRBV6-5,-,-,TRBJ2-2,CASSYGGAGFNGELFF,TGTGCCAGCAGTTACGGGGGGGCAGGGTTTAACGGGGAGCTGTTTTTT
TRBV7-8,-,-,TRBJ2-5,CASSLVRQVRETQYF,TGTGCCAGCAGCTTAGTCCGACAGGTTCGAGAGACCCAGTACTTC
TRBV9,-,TRBD1,TRBJ1-1,CASSATPGGEAFF,TGTGCCAGCAGCGCGACACCAGGGGGTGAAGCTTTCTTT
TRBV18,few,-,TRBJ2-2,CASSPPRGFFANTGELFF,TGTGCCAGCTCACCACCCCGGGGTTTCTTCGCGAACACCGGGGAGCTGTTTTTT
TRBV5-1,-,-,TRBJ1-1,CASSFQENTEAFF,TGCGCCAGCAGCTTTCAGGAGAACACTGAAGCTTTCTTT
TRBV5-8,-,-,TRBJ2-5,CASSVAGVETQYF,TGTGCCAGCAGCGTGGCAGGGGTGGAGACCCAGTACTTC
TRBV20-1,few,-,TRBJ1-1,CSASRGRAVNTEAFF,TGCAGTGCTAGTAGGGGCAGGGCGGTCAACACTGAAGCTTTCTTT
TRBV30,-,-,TRBJ2-7,CAWSRGRGSSYEQYF,TGTGCCTGGAGTCGGGGCAGGGGTTCTTCCTACGAGCAGTACTTC
TRBV19,-,-,TRBJ2-7,CASSIGTVAGGEQYF,TGTGCCAGTAGTATAGGCACTGTGGCAGGAGGCGAGCAGTACTTC
TRBV18,once,-,TRBJ1-1,CASSPRRDTEAFF,TGTGCCAGCTCACCAAGGCGGGACACTGAAGCTTTCTTT
TRBV11-2,-,-,TRBJ1-5,CASSPGQNQPQHF,TGTGCCAGCAGCCCAGGCCAGAATCAGCCCCAGCATTTT
TRBV5-4,once,-,TRBJ1-1,CASSLTFGAAEAFF,TGTGCCAGCAGCTTGACGTTTGGGGCGGCTGAAGCTTTCTTT
TRBV2,-,-,TRBJ1-1,CASSEGGLIEAFF,TGTGCCAGCAGTGAAGGCGGATTAATCGAAGCTTTCTTT
TRBV10-3,-,-,TRBJ2-7,CAISDLDSWGEQYF,TGTGCCATCAGTGATCTGGACAGTTGGGGCGAGCAGTACTTC
TRBV4-1,-,-,TRBJ2-7,CASSQEGGGTYEQYF,TGCGCCAGCAGCCAAGAGGGTGGCGGGACCTACGAGCAGTACTTC
TRBV29-1,-,TRBD2,TRBJ2-1,CSVEALGGGAGEQFF,TGCAGCGTTGAAGCTTTGGGCGGGGGGGCCGGTGAGCAGTTCTTC
TRBV29-1,few,-,TRBJ2-3,CSVARQATDTQYF,TGCAGCGTTGCCAGACAGGCCACAGATACGCAGTATTTT